Sequencing of this TCR beta chain was carried out in a study of monozygotic twins with inflammatory bowel disease. Germline V lookup: CDR1 SQVTM, CDR2 ANQGSEA. The CDR3 has 15 amino acids. From the 5' RACE reads, TCRdb lists one entry per CDR3 protein and no DNA. The sample's table shows roughly 100,000 distinct CDR3 sequences. Source material: blood. The V call is TRBV29-1, the J call TRBJ1-6; checking the TCRdb D call of TRBD1 is not possible without DNA. The origin of this receptor is a human donor with ulcerative colitis or Crohn's disease, or a healthy co-twin of an affected twin (not recorded which). The CDR3 here is CSVVSGSGDNSPLHF.